These T cell receptor beta chains were read from a single sample in a study of T cell responses to AZD1222 COVID-19 vaccine. Clones were sequenced by immunoSEQ multiplex PCR, and TCRdb holds only the in-frame ones, with some missing. The sample lists 50,000 or so clones, 80% occurring once. Specimen: peripheral blood, collected 28 days after the second AZD1222 dose. These receptors all come from an adult who received the AZD1222 COVID-19 vaccine. The CDR3 runs from the conserved cysteine through the conserved F or W. A D gene is named only where the DNA matches it firmly. Some rows mark clone size as missing; the rest say once, few, many or name a class of expanded clone.

cdr3_aa cdr3_nt v_call d_call j_call clone_size
CASSIKGISTDTQYF TGTGCCAGTAGTATTAAAGGGATTAGCACAGATACGCAGTATTTT TRBV19 - TRBJ2-3 -
CASSGTQAKAFF TGCGCCAGCAGTGGGACTCAAGCTAAAGCTTTCTTT TRBV10-1 - TRBJ1-1 -
CADPRSLNYGYTF TGTGCCGACCCGAGGAGTCTTAACTATGGCTACACCTTC TRBV6-5 - TRBJ1-2 -
CASSQDLPGSEQFF TGTGCCAGCAGCCAAGATCTTCCCGGGTCTGAGCAGTTCTTC TRBV14 - TRBJ2-1 -
CASSHSDGTEAFF TGTGCCAGCAGCCACTCAGACGGGACTGAAGCTTTCTTT TRBV3-1/TRBV3-2 - TRBJ1-1 -
CATSRGDRGDQPQHF TGTGCCACCAGCAGAGGTGACAGGGGGGATCAGCCCCAGCATTTT TRBV15 TRBD1 TRBJ1-5 few
CAIMVAGGGTDTQYF TGTGCCATCATGGTAGCGGGAGGTGGGACAGATACGCAGTATTTT TRBV10-3 TRBD2 TRBJ2-3 -
CASSFGQAGPQHF TGTGCCAGCAGCTTCGGACAAGCCGGGCCCCAGCATTTT TRBV11-2 - TRBJ1-5 -
CASSLDRDYGYTF TGCGCCAGCAGCTTGGACAGGGACTATGGCTACACCTTC TRBV5-1 - TRBJ1-2 -
CASSPEGSDYGYTF TGTGCCAGCAGCCCGGAGGGCTCCGACTATGGCTACACCTTC TRBV6-4 - TRBJ1-2 few
CASSELKGFSPLHF TGTGCCAGCAGTGAACTCAAAGGATTTTCACCCCTCCACTTT TRBV2 - TRBJ1-6 -
CASSLGGRGAFF TGTGCCAGCAGCTTAGGTGGCAGGGGGGCTTTCTTT TRBV13 TRBD1 TRBJ1-1 -
CASSDIGTEAFF TGTGCCAGCAGCGACATAGGAACTGAAGCTTTCTTT TRBV9 - TRBJ1-1 -
CASSLTGQNSNQPQHF TGTGCCAGCAGTTTAACTGGACAGAATAGCAATCAGCCCCAGCATTTT TRBV28 - TRBJ1-5 few
CASRPTLTGEAFF TGCGCCAGCAGACCGACACTCACTGGTGAAGCTTTCTTT TRBV5-1 - TRBJ1-1 -
CASSPPSAFEAFF TGTGCCAGCAGCCCCCCCAGCGCCTTTGAAGCTTTCTTT TRBV7-9 - TRBJ1-1 -
CASSEARGGTGELFF TGTGCCAGCAGTGAAGCTCGGGGAGGCACCGGGGAGCTGTTTTTT TRBV2 - TRBJ2-2 -
CASSRKDKDSPLHF TGTGCCAGCAGCCGGAAGGACAAGGATTCACCCCTCCACTTT TRBV5-6 - TRBJ1-6 few
CASSPLGGLRDEQYF TGTGCCAGCAGCCCCCTAGGGGGACTGAGGGACGAGCAGTACTTC TRBV7-2 - TRBJ2-7 -
CASSAPGLEGNEQFF TGTGCCAGCAGCGCCCCGGGACTAGAGGGCAATGAGCAGTTCTTC TRBV11-2 TRBD2 TRBJ2-1 once
CASSIGTGANQPQHF TGTGCCAGTAGTATTGGGACAGGGGCAAATCAGCCCCAGCATTTT TRBV19 TRBD1 TRBJ1-5 -
CAWSGRLAGELQETQYF TGTGCCTGGAGTGGCAGACTAGCGGGAGAGCTCCAAGAGACCCAGTACTTC TRBV30 TRBD2 TRBJ2-5 -
CASSIPGTLTGELFF TGTGCCAGTAGTATACCTGGGACTTTAACCGGGGAGCTGTTTTTT TRBV19 - TRBJ2-2 -
CASSSGGLAGSTSYNEQFF TGTGCCAGCAGCTCTGGCGGACTAGCGGGATCCACCTCCTACAATGAGCAGTTCTTC TRBV5-4 TRBD2 TRBJ2-1 -
CASSLVGTREETQYF TGCGCCAGCAGCTTGGTTGGGACTAGGGAAGAGACCCAGTACTTC TRBV5-1 TRBD2 TRBJ2-5 -
CASSQDSRAGEKLFF TGCGCCAGCAGCCAAGATTCCAGGGCGGGAGAAAAACTGTTTTTT TRBV4-1 - TRBJ1-4 -
CASSPGQGWSSNQPQHF TGTGCCAGCAGCCCTGGACAGGGGTGGTCTAGCAATCAGCCCCAGCATTTT TRBV7-9 TRBD1 TRBJ1-5 -
CASFSAQGYQPQHF TGTGCCAGCTTTTCTGCGCAGGGGTACCAGCCCCAGCATTTT TRBV6-5 - TRBJ1-5 -
CASSRTGLLEYEQYF TGTGCCAGCAGCCGTACGGGACTGCTGGAGTACGAGCAGTACTTC TRBV7-2 - TRBJ2-7 few
CSVEGGALNTEAFF TGCAGCGTTGAGGGAGGGGCCCTTAACACTGAAGCTTTCTTT TRBV29-1 - TRBJ1-1 -
CASSRDRTSYGYTF TGTGCCAGCAGTAGGGACAGAACTAGCTATGGCTACACCTTC TRBV2 TRBD1 TRBJ1-2 -
CASRPGQGWGTEAFF TGTGCCAGCAGACCGGGACAGGGATGGGGCACTGAAGCTTTCTTT TRBV3-1/TRBV3-2 TRBD1 TRBJ1-1 few
CASSLGGGPGANVLTF TGTGCCAGCAGCTTAGGCGGGGGGCCTGGGGCCAACGTCCTGACTTTC TRBV7-9 TRBD2 TRBJ2-6 -
CASSSDNNQPQHF TGTGCCAGCAGCAGTGATAACAATCAGCCCCAGCATTTT TRBV7-3 - TRBJ1-5 -
CASRPAAGEGSPLHF TGTGCCAGCAGGCCGGCGGCAGGGGAAGGATCACCCCTCCACTTT TRBV6-5 - TRBJ1-6 -
CAISESTGQPQHF TGTGCCATCAGTGAGTCGACCGGTCAGCCCCAGCATTTT TRBV10-3 - TRBJ1-5 -
CASSRTAGSTGELFF TGTGCCAGCAGCCGGACGGCGGGAAGTACCGGGGAGCTGTTTTTT TRBV3-1/TRBV3-2 - TRBJ2-2 -
CAWSDGQVNSPLHF TGTGCCTGGAGCGACGGACAGGTTAATTCACCCCTCCACTTT TRBV30 TRBD1 TRBJ1-6 -
CASSWTSTDTQYF TGTGCCAGCAGTTGGACTAGCACAGATACGCAGTATTTT TRBV6-6 - TRBJ2-3 -
CASSDLEAPFF TGTGCCAGTAGCGATCTCGAGGCTCCTTTCTTT TRBV19 - TRBJ1-1 -
CASGRSGATSTDTQYF TGTGCCAGCGGACGTAGCGGGGCAACTAGCACAGATACGCAGTATTTT TRBV27 TRBD2 TRBJ2-3 -
CASSLYGGGTGEITKNIQYF TGTGCCAGCAGTTTATATGGTGGGGGGACAGGGGAGATAACCAAAAACATTCAGTACTTC TRBV27 TRBD1 TRBJ2-4 -
CASSEPSGRADNEQFF TGTGCCAGCAGTGAACCTAGCGGGAGGGCTGACAATGAGCAGTTCTTC TRBV25-1 TRBD2 TRBJ2-1 -
CAWSPGTSGRPEQFF TGTGCCTGGAGTCCCGGGACTAGCGGGAGGCCTGAGCAGTTCTTC TRBV30 TRBD2 TRBJ2-1 -
CASSLVAGGRTDTQYF TGTGCCAGCAGCTTAGTAGCGGGGGGGAGGACAGATACGCAGTATTTT TRBV7-2 TRBD2 TRBJ2-3 once
CASITGENTEAFF TGTGCCAGCATTACAGGGGAGAACACTGAAGCTTTCTTT TRBV25-1 TRBD1 TRBJ1-1 -
CASSDSASEDNEQFF TGTGCCAGCAGTGACTCCGCTAGCGAGGACAATGAGCAGTTCTTC TRBV6-4 - TRBJ2-1 -
CASSVDPDHSYNEQFF TGTGCCAGCAGCGTAGACCCGGACCATTCCTACAATGAGCAGTTCTTC TRBV9 - TRBJ2-1 -
CASSWNWGATEAFF TGTGCCAGCAGTTGGAATTGGGGGGCCACTGAAGCTTTCTTT TRBV6-5 - TRBJ1-1 -
CASSFSNRFGGYTF TGTGCCAGCAGTTTCTCGAACCGATTCGGAGGCTACACCTTC TRBV28 - TRBJ1-2 -
CASSSGGGPVYEQYF TGTGCCAGCAGCTCGGGGGGAGGTCCCGTCTACGAGCAGTACTTC TRBV28 TRBD2 TRBJ2-7 -
CASSLRKPGSYNEQFF TGTGCCAGCAGCTTGAGAAAACCGGGCTCCTACAATGAGCAGTTCTTC TRBV7-2 - TRBJ2-1 -
CASSLNQGNTDTQYF TGTGCCAGCAGTTTGAACCAGGGCAACACAGATACGCAGTATTTT TRBV28 - TRBJ2-3 -
CASSAVGPANYGYTF TGTGCCAGCAGCGCAGTGGGGCCAGCTAACTATGGCTACACCTTC TRBV28 - TRBJ1-2 -
CASSEALYRVNGYTF TGTGCCAGCAGTGAAGCACTCTACAGGGTGAATGGCTACACCTTC TRBV6-1 - TRBJ1-2 -
CASSMRQGGTEAFF TGCGCCAGCAGCATGAGACAGGGAGGCACTGAAGCTTTCTTT TRBV5-1 TRBD1 TRBJ1-1 medium-sized
CASNSVAGTLTDTQYF TGTGCCAGCAACTCCGTAGCGGGAACCCTCACAGATACGCAGTATTTT TRBV11-1 TRBD2 TRBJ2-3 -
CASSLQAGNTDTQYF TGTGCCAGCAGTTTACAAGCAGGGAATACGGATACGCAGTATTTT TRBV27 - TRBJ2-3 -
CASTILDRTETETQYF TGTGCCAGCACCATTTTGGACCGGACCGAGACGGAGACCCAGTACTTC TRBV21-1 - TRBJ2-5 -
CASSIVQGPSYEQYF TGTGCCAGCAGCATCGTACAGGGGCCGTCCTACGAGCAGTACTTC TRBV7-8 TRBD1 TRBJ2-7 -